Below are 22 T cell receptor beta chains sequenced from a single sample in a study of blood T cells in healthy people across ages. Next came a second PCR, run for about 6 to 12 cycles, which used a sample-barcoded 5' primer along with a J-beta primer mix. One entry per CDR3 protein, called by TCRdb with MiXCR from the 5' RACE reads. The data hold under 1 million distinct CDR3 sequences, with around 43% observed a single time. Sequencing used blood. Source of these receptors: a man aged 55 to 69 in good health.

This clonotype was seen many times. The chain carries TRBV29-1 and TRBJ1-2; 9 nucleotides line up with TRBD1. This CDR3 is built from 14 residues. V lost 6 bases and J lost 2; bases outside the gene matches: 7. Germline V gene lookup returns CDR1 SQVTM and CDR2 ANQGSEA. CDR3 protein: CSVTGTGSNYGYTF. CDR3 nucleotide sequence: TGCAGCGTAACCGGGACAGGGAGCAACTATGGCTACACCTTC.

The CDR3 DNA reads TGCGCCAGCAGCTTTCGACCGGGAAAATTGAACACTGAAGCTTTCTTT. Its protein product is CASSFRPGKLNTEAFF. The gene calls are TRBV4-1 and TRBJ1-1; D ambiguous. Per germline, CDR1 MGHRA and CDR2 YSYEKL. There are 16 residues in the CDR3. The V gene lost 5 bases and the J gene lost 0 bases, with 16 bases spanning the gap.

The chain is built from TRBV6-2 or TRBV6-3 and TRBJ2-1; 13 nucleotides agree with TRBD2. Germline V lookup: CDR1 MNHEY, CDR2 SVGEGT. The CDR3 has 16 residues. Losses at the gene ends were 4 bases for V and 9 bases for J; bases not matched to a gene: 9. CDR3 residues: CASSLGLAGSWGEQFF. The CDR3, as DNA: TGTGCCAGCAGTTTGGGACTAGCGGGGAGTTGGGGTGAGCAGTTCTTC.

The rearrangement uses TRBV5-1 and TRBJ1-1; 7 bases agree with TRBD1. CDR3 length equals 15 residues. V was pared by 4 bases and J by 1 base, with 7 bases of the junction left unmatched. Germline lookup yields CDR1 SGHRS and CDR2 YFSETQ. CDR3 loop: CASSPRTGQNTEAFF. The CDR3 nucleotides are TGCGCCAGCAGCCCCAGGACAGGCCAGAACACTGAAGCTTTCTTT.

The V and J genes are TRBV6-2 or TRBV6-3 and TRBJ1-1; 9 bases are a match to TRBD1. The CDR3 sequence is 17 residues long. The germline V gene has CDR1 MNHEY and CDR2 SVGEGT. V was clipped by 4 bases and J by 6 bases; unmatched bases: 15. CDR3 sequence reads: CASSWGQGNVPSAEAFF. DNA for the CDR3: TGTGCCAGCAGTTGGGGACAGGGAAATGTGCCTTCGGCTGAAGCTTTCTTT.

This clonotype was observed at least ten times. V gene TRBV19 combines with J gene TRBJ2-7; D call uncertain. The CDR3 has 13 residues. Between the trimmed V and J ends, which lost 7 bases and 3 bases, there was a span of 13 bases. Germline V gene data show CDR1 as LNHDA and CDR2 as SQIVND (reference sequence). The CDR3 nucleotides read TGTGCCAGTATGGGTCCAGGATACTACGAGCAGTACTTC. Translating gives CASMGPGYYEQYF.

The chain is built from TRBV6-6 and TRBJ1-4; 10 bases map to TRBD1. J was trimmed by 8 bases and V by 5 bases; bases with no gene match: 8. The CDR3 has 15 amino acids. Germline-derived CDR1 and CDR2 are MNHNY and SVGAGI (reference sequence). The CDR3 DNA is TGTGCCAGCAGTAGCCCGGGACAGGGGATGGAAAAACTGTTTTTT. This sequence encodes CASSSPGQGMEKLFF.

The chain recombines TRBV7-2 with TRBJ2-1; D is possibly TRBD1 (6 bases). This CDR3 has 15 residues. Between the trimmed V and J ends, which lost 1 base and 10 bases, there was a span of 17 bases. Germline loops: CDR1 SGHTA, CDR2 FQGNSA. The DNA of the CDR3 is TGTGCCAGCAGCTTAGGGACAGCCGCCCCAGAGGAGCAGTTCTTC. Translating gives CASSLGTAAPEEQFF.

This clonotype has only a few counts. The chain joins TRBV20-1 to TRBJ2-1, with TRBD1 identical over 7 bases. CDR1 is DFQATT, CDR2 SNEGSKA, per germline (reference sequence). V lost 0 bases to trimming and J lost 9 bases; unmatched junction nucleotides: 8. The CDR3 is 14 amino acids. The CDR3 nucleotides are TGCAGTGCTAGAGATGAATTACAGGGGCCTGAGCAGTTCTTC. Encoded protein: CSARDELQGPEQFF.

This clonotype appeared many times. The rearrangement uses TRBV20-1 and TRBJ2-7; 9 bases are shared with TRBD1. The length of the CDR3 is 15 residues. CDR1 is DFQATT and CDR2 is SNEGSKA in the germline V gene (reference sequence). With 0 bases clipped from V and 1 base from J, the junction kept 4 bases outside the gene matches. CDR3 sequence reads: CSARDTGQGSYEQYF. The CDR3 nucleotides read TGCAGTGCTAGAGATACGGGACAGGGATCCTACGAGCAGTACTTC.

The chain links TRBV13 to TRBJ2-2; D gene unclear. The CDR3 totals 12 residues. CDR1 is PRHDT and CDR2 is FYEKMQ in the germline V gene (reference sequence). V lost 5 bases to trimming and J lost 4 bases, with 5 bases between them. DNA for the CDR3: TGTGCCAGCAGCCACTTCACCGGGGAGCTGTTTTTT. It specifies CASSHFTGELFF.

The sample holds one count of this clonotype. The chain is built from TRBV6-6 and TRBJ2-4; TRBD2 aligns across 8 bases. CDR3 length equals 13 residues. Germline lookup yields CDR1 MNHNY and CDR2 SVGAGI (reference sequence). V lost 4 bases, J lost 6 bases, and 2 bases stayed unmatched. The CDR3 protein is CASSSGLGNIQYF. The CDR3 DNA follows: TGTGCCAGCAGTTCGGGACTAGGAAACATTCAGTACTTC.

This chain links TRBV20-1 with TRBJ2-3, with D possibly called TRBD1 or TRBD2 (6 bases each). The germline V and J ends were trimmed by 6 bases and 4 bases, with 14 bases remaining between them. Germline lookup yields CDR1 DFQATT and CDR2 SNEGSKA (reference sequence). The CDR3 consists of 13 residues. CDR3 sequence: CSAKGGRSDTQYF. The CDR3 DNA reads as TGCAGTGCGAAGGGGGGTCGGTCAGATACGCAGTATTTT.

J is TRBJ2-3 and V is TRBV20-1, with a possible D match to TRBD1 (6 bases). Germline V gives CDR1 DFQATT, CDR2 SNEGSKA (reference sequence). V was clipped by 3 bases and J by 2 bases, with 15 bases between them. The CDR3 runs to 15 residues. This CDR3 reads CSASDGAGVTDTQYF. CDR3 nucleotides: TGCAGTGCTAGCGACGGGGCAGGGGTCACAGATACGCAGTATTTT.

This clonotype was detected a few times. The CDR3 coding sequence is TGTGCCAGCAGGACAGGGGGCGACTACAATGAGCAGTTCTTC. This gives the protein CASRTGGDYNEQFF. V usage is TRBV6-1 and J usage is TRBJ2-1; 10 nucleotides match TRBD1. The CDR3 consists of 14 residues. V lost 6 bases, J lost 3 bases, and 2 bases stayed unmatched. CDR1 is MNHNS and CDR2 is SASEGT in the germline V gene.

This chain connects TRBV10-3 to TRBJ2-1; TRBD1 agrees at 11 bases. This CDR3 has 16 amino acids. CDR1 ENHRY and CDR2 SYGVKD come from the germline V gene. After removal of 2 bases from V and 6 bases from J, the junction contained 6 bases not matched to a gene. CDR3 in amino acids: CAISEPGQGVINEQFF. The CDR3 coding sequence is TGTGCCATCAGTGAGCCGGGACAGGGGGTTATCAATGAGCAGTTCTTC.

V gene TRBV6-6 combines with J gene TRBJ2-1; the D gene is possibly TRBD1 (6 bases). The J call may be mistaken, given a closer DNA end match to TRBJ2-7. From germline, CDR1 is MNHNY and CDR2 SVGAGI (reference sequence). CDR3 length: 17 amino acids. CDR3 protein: CASSYFRPGTNTYEQYF. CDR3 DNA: TGTGCCAGCAGTTACTTTCGCCCCGGGACAAACACCTACGAGCAGTACTTC.

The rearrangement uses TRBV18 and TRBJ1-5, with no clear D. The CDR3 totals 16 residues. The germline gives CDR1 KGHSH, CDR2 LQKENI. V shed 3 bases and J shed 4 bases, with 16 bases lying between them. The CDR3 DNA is TGTGCCAGCTCACCGTCAACCCCAATCGGGAATCAGCCCCAGCATTTT. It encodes CASSPSTPIGNQPQHF.

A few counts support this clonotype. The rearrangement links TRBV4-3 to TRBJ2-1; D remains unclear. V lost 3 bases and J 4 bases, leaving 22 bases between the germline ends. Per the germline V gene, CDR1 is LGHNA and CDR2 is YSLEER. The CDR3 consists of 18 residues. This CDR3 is CASSQDPRWVNRYNEQFF. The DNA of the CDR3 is TGCGCCAGCAGCCAGGACCCTCGTTGGGTAAACAGATACAATGAGCAGTTCTTC.

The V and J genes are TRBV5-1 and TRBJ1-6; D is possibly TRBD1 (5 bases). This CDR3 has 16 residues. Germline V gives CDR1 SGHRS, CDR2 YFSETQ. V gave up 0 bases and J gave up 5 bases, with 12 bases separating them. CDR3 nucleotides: TGCGCCAGCAGCTTGGTCGACAGTGGGAATAATTCACCCCTCCACTTT. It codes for CASSLVDSGNNSPLHF.

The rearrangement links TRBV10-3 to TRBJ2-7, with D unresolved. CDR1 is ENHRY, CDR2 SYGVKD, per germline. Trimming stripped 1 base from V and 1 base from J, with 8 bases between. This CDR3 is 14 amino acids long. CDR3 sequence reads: CAISEWADSYEQYF. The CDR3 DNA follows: TGTGCCATCAGTGAGTGGGCAGATTCCTACGAGCAGTACTTC.

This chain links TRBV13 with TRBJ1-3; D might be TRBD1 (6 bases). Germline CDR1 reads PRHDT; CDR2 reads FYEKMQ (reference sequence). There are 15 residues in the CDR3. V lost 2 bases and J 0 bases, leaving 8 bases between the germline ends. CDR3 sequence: CASSLRGASGNTIYF. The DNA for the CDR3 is TGTGCCAGCAGCTTAAGGGGGGCCTCTGGAAACACCATATATTTT. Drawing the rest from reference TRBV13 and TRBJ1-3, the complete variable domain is AAGVIQSPRHLIKEKRETATLKCYPIPRHDTVYWYQQGPGQDPQFLISFYEKMQSDKGSIPDRFSAQQFSDYHSELNMSSLELGDSALYFCASSLRGASGNTIYFGEGSWLTVV.